This is a list of T cell receptor beta chains from one sample in a study of cytomegalovirus exposure and HLA in healthy donors. Repertoires were generated with immunoSEQ multiplex PCR, while TCRdb's copy carries only in-frame clones and drops some. The sample includes about 130,000 clones, about 96% of them seen just once. The sequencing sample was made of PBMCs. These receptors came from a man between 18 and 29 years old in good health and CMV-seronegative. Both conserved end residues are part of each CDR3. A D gene is named only where the DNA matches it firmly. Some rows mark clone size as missing; the rest say once, few, many or name a class of expanded clone.

TRBV6-5	NA	TRBJ2-1	NA	TGTGCCAGCGGCTTTCACTACTCCTACAATGAGCAGTTCTTC	CASGFHYSYNEQFF
TRBV29-1	TRBD1	TRBJ1-2	NA	TGCAGCGTTGAAACAGGGGATGGCTACACCTTC	CSVETGDGYTF
TRBV19	NA	TRBJ1-5	NA	TGTGCCAGTACAATCACCCCGATGGGTGCGGGGAATCAGCCCCAGCATTTT	CASTITPMGAGNQPQHF
TRBV29-1	NA	TRBJ2-5	NA	TGCAGCGTTGGGACATCCCAAGAGACCCAGTACTTC	CSVGTSQETQYF
TRBV7-2	NA	TRBJ2-3	once	TGTGCCAGCAGCTTACCGTTGAGGGAGCAGTATTTT	CASSLPLREQYF
TRBV5-1	NA	TRBJ2-1	NA	TGCGCCAGCAGCTTCGACGTCAGAGGGCCCAATGAGCAGTTCTTC	CASSFDVRGPNEQFF
TRBV13	TRBD1	TRBJ1-1	NA	TGTGCCAGCAGTGGACAGGGGCCCGTAGACACTGAAGCTTTCTTT	CASSGQGPVDTEAFF
TRBV5-1	NA	TRBJ1-1	NA	TGCGCCAGCAGCTTGACGACTCTTGCCACTGAAGCTTTCTTT	CASSLTTLATEAFF
TRBV5-6	NA	TRBJ1-1	NA	TGTGCCAGCAGCTTGTCCCCCCGGGGCACTGAAGCTTTCTTT	CASSLSPRGTEAFF
TRBV4-2	TRBD2	TRBJ2-5	NA	TGTGCCAGCAGCCAACCGGTTGCGGGAGGGGGAGAGACCCAGTACTTC	CASSQPVAGGGETQYF
TRBV11-1	TRBD1	TRBJ2-3	once	TGTGCCAGCAGCAGTCGCCCGGGACAGGGCAGCACAGATACGCAGTATTTT	CASSSRPGQGSTDTQYF
TRBV29-1	NA	TRBJ2-1	NA	TGCAGCGTTGTAGTATACAATGAGCAGTTCTTC	CSVVVYNEQFF
TRBV7-9	TRBD2	TRBJ2-5	NA	TGTGCCAGCAGCCCCCCGCTAGCGGAAGAGACCCAGTACTTC	CASSPPLAEETQYF
TRBV11-2	TRBD2	TRBJ2-1	NA	TGTGCCAGCAGCTTAGTACGACTAGCGGGCAATGAGCAGTTCTTC	CASSLVRLAGNEQFF
TRBV7-2	NA	TRBJ1-2	once	TGTGCCAGCAGCGAGGGCCTCTATGGCTACACCTTC	CASSEGLYGYTF
TRBV9	TRBD2	TRBJ2-1	NA	TGTGCCAGCAGCGCCGTCCTAGCGGGAGATATTAATGAGCAGTTCTTC	CASSAVLAGDINEQFF
TRBV30	NA	TRBJ1-1	NA	TGTGCCTGGAGCCCTCTTATGTCGAACACTGAAGCTTTCTTT	CAWSPLMSNTEAFF
TRBV11-2	TRBD1	TRBJ2-7	NA	TGTGCCAGCAGCTTAGATCGGGACAGGGGCGAGCAGTACTTC	CASSLDRDRGEQYF
TRBV9	TRBD1	TRBJ1-2	NA	TGTGCCAGCAGCACAGAGGGGGGACAGGGACGACGTGGCTACACCTTC	CASSTEGGQGRRGYTF
TRBV6-6	NA	TRBJ1-1	NA	TGTGCCAGCAGTCTCACCGCGGGGACTGAAGCTTTCTTT	CASSLTAGTEAFF
TRBV5-1	TRBD2	TRBJ2-1	NA	TGCGCCAGCAGACCTACTAGCGGGAGGGCCGATGAGCAGTTCTTC	CASRPTSGRADEQFF
TRBV19	NA	TRBJ1-1	NA	TGTGCCAGTATCGGGGAGAGCACTGAAGCTTTCTTT	CASIGESTEAFF
TRBV2	TRBD1	TRBJ1-2	NA	TGTGCCAGCAGTGAAGTCCCCGGGACAGGGGGCGGGTATGGCTACACCTTC	CASSEVPGTGGGYGYTF
TRBV18	TRBD2	TRBJ2-1	NA	TGTGCCAGCTCATCAGAGCGGGATTTAAGGGTGGGTGAGCAGTTCTTC	CASSSERDLRVGEQFF
TRBV7-9	NA	TRBJ2-5	NA	TGTGCCAGCAGCCCGGAGTACCAAGAGACCCAGTACTTC	CASSPEYQETQYF
TRBV28	NA	TRBJ2-3	once	TGTGCCAGCAGTCACCGCGTCAGCACAGATACGCAGTATTTT	CASSHRVSTDTQYF
TRBV25-1	NA	TRBJ1-6	once	TGTGCCAGCTCCCGGGACACCGATAATTCACCCCTCCACTTT	CASSRDTDNSPLHF
TRBV11-2	TRBD2	TRBJ2-2	NA	TGTGCCAGCAGCAATAGCGGGAGAGGGGCCGGGGAGCTGTTTTTT	CASSNSGRGAGELFF
TRBV19	TRBD2	TRBJ2-7	once	TGTGCCAGTAGTATAGATAAAGCGGGAGAGAGGGGCGAGCAGTACTTC	CASSIDKAGERGEQYF
TRBV28	NA	TRBJ2-7	few	TGTGCCAGCAGTTTCTACGGGATGTCCTACGAGCAGTACTTC	CASSFYGMSYEQYF
TRBV6-5	NA	TRBJ2-7	NA	TGTGCCAGCAGTTACTCCCGGGACTTCTACGAGCAGTACTTC	CASSYSRDFYEQYF
TRBV28	TRBD1	TRBJ1-1	NA	TGTGCCAGCCCCGGGACAGGGAACACTGAAGCTTTCTTT	CASPGTGNTEAFF
TRBV7-2	TRBD1	TRBJ1-2	NA	TGTGTCAGCATCGACAGGGACCAGGGACGGGAGTATGGCTACACCTTC	CVSIDRDQGREYGYTF
TRBV27	TRBD1	TRBJ1-5	NA	TGTGCCAGCAGTTTCACAGGGGTTCAGCCCCAGCATTTT	CASSFTGVQPQHF
TRBV28	NA	TRBJ1-4	NA	TGTGCCAGCAGTCGAAATGAGGCAGGGGCTAATGAAAAACTGTTTTTT	CASSRNEAGANEKLFF
TRBV27	NA	TRBJ1-2	NA	TGTGCCAGCAGTTCCCTCTCCGACAGGCGAGATGGCTACACCTTC	CASSSLSDRRDGYTF
TRBV25-1	TRBD2	TRBJ2-3	NA	TGTGCCAGCAGTGAATACCCGCCCGGGGGGAGCACAGATACGCAGTATTTT	CASSEYPPGGSTDTQYF
TRBV5-1	NA	TRBJ2-5	NA	TGCGCCAGCAGCTTGGATTCAGGGGACGAGACCCAGTACTTC	CASSLDSGDETQYF
TRBV7-3	TRBD2	TRBJ2-3	NA	TGTGCCAGCAGCTTGGGGAGGGTCGCAGATACGCAGTATTTT	CASSLGRVADTQYF
TRBV27	TRBD1	TRBJ1-2	NA	TGTGCCAGCAGTCCACTCGACAGGGTCAACTATGGCTACACCTTC	CASSPLDRVNYGYTF
TRBV7-9	TRBD1	TRBJ2-2	once	TGTGCCAGCACCAAACCGACGGACAGGCGAGACACCGGGGAGCTGTTTTTT	CASTKPTDRRDTGELFF
TRBV10-2	NA	TRBJ1-5	NA	TGCGCCAGCAACAGGGCAGGTCAGCCCCAGCATTTT	CASNRAGQPQHF
TRBV28	TRBD1	TRBJ1-1	NA	TGTGCCAGCAGTTTATTCAGGACAGGCGAAGCTTTCTTT	CASSLFRTGEAFF
TRBV5-4	TRBD1	TRBJ2-7	NA	TGTGCCAGCAGCGAGCAGACAGGGTCATCTTCCTACGAGCAGTACTTC	CASSEQTGSSSYEQYF
TRBV27	NA	TRBJ2-2	NA	TGTGCCAGCAGTTTTGGGCTAGCTATCGGGGAGCTGTTTTTT	CASSFGLAIGELFF
TRBV5-4	TRBD1	TRBJ1-5	NA	TGTGCCAGCAGCTTGGGGACAGGGGGGAGTCAGCCCCAGCATTTT	CASSLGTGGSQPQHF
TRBV5-4	NA	TRBJ1-3	NA	TGTGCCAGCAGCCCCTCCCGGGAAGCAGGAGGAAACACCATATATTTT	CASSPSREAGGNTIYF